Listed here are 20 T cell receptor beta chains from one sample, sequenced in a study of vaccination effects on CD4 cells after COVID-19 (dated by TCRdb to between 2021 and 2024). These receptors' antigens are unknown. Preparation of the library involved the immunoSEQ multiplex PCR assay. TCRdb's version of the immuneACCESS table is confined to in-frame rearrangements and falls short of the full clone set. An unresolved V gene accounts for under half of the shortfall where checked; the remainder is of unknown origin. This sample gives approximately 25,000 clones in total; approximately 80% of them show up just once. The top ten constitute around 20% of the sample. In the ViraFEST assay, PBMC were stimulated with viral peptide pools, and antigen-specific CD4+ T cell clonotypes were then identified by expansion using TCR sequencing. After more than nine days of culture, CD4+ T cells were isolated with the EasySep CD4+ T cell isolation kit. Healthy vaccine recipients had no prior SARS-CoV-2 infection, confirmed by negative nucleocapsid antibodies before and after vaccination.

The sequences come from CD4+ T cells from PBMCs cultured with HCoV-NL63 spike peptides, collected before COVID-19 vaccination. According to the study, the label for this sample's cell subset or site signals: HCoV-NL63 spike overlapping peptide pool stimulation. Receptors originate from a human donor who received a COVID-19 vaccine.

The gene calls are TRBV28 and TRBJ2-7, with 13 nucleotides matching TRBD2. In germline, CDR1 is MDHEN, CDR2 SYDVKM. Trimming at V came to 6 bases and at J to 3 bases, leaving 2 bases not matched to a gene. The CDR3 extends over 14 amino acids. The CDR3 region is CASRTSGRGYEQYF. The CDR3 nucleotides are TGTGCCAGCAGAACTAGCGGGAGGGGCTACGAGCAGTACTTC.

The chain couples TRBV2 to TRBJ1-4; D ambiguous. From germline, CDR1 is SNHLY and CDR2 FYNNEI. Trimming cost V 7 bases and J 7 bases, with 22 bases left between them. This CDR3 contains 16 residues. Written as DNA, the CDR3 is TGTGCCAGCAACCCGATCCCAAGTGGGGAACCTGAAAAACTGTTTTTT. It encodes CASNPIPSGEPEKLFF.

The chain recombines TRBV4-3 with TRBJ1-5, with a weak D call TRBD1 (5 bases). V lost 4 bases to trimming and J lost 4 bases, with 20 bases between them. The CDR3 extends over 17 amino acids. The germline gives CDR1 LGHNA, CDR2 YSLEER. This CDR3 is CASSPWVGQRGNQPQHF. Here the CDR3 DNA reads TGCGCCAGCAGCCCCTGGGTAGGGCAGAGGGGAAATCAGCCCCAGCATTTT.

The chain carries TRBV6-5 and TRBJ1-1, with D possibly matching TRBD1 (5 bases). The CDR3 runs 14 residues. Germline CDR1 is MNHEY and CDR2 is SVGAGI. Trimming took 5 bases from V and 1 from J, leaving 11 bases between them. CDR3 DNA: TGTGCCAGCAGTCCTTTCGGGGCGAACACTGAAGCTTTCTTT. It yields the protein CASSPFGANTEAFF.

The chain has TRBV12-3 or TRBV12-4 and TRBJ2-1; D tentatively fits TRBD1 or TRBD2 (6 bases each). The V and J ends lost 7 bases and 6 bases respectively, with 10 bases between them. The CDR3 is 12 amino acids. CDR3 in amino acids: CASTKGGNEQFF. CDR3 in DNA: TGTGCCAGCACCAAGGGGGGCAATGAGCAGTTCTTC.

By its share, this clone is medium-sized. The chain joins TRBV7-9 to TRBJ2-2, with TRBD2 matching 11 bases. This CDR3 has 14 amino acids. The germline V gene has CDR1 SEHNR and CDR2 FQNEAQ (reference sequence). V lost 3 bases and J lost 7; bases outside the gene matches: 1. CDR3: CASSFGLAGGELFF. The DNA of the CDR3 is TGTGCCAGCAGCTTTGGACTAGCGGGCGGGGAGCTGTTTTTT.

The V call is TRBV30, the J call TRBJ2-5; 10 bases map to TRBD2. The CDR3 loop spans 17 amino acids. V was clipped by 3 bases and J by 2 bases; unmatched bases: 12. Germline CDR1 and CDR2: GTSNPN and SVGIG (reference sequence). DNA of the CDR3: TGTGCCTGGAGCATCGGGACTAGCGCCAATTCTCAAGAGACCCAGTACTTC. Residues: CAWSIGTSANSQETQYF.

The CDR3 sequence: CAISDSGQLPYGYTF. CDR3 bases: TGTGCCATCAGCGATTCCGGACAGCTCCCTTATGGCTACACCTTC. This chain joins TRBV10-3 and TRBJ1-2; a weak D match, TRBD1 (6 bases). This CDR3 comprises 15 residues. The V end lost 6 bases, the J end lost 5 bases, and 19 bases lay between the germline ends. CDR1 is ENHRY and CDR2 is SYGVKD in the germline V gene.

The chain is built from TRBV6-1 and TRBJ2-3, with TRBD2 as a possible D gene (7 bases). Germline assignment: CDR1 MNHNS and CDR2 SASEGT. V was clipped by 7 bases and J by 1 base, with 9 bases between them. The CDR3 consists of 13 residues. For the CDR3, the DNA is TGTGCCAGCAAGGGGGGGGGCACAGATACGCAGTATTTT. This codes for CASKGGGTDTQYF.

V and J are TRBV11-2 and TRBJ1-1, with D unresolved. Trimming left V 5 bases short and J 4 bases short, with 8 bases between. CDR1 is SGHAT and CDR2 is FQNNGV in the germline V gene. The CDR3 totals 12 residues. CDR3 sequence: CASSRSVTEAFF. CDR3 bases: TGTGCCAGCAGCAGATCCGTCACTGAAGCTTTCTTT. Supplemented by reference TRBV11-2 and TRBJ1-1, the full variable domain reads EAGVAQSPRYKIIEKRQSVAFWCNPISGHATLYWYQQILGQGPKLLIQFQNNGVVDDSQLPKDRFSAERLKGVDSTLKIQPAKLEDSAVYLCASSRSVTEAFFGQGTRLTVV.

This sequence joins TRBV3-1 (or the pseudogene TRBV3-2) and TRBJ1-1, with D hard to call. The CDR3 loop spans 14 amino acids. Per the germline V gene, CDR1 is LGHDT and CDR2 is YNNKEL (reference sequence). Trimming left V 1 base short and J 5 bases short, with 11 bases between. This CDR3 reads CASSQGTPRTEAFF. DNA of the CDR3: TGTGCCAGCAGCCAAGGGACCCCGCGGACTGAAGCTTTCTTT.

CDR3: CASSLQSGAGGTEAFF. The CDR3 DNA is TGTGCCAGCAGCTTACAATCAGGGGCCGGTGGCACTGAAGCTTTCTTT. The chain carries TRBV7-2 and TRBJ1-1; D possibly corresponds to TRBD1 (6 bases). Germline CDR1 is SGHTA and CDR2 is FQGNSA. The CDR3 is 16 residues long. Deletions cut 2 bases from V and 4 bases from J, with 17 bases between.

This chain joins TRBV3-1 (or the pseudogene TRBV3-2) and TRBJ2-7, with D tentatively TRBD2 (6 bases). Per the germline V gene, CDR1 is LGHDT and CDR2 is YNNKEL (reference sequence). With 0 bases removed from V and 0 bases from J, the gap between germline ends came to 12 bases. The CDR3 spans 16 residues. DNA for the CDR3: TGTGCCAGCAGCCAAGATCAGGGCGGGGCCTCCTACGAGCAGTACTTC. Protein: CASSQDQGGASYEQYF.

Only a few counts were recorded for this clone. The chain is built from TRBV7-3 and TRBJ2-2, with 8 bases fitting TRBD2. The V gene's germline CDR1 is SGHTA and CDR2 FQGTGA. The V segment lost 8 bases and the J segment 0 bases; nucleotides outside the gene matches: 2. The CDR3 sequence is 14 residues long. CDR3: CASRAGANTGELFF. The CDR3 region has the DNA TGTGCCAGCCGAGCGGGGGCGAACACCGGGGAGCTGTTTTTT.

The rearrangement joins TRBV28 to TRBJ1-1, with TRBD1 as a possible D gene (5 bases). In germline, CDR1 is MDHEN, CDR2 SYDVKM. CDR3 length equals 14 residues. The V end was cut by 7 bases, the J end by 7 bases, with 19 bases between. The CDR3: CASIPSGASVEAFF. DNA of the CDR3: TGTGCCAGCATTCCTAGCGGGGCTTCGGTTGAAGCTTTCTTT.

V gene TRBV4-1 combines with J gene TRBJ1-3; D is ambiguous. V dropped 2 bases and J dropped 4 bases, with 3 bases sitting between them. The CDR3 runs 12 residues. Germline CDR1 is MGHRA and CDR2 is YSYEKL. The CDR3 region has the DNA TGCGCCAGCAGCCAAACAGGAAACACCATATATTTT. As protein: CASSQTGNTIYF.

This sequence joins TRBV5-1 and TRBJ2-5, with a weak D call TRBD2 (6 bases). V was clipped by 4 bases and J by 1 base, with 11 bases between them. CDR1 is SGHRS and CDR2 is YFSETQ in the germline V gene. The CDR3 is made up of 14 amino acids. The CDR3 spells CASSPGTSQETQYF. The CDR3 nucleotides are TGCGCCAGCAGCCCCGGGACTTCCCAAGAGACCCAGTACTTC.

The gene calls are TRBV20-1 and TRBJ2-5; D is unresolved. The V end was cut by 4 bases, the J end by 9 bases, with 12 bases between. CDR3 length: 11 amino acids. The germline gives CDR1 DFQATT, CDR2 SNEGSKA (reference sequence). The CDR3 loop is CSATPWRAQYF. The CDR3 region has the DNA TGCAGTGCTACGCCGTGGCGAGCCCAGTACTTC.

The CDR3 DNA reads as TGCGCCAGCAAAGACGTAGGCTCATTTTGGCCCCAGCATTTT. Encoded protein: CASKDVGSFWPQHF. The J gene is TRBJ1-5, the V gene TRBV10-2; D ambiguous. Trimming cost V 7 bases and J 9 bases, with 19 bases left between them. The CDR3 has 14 residues. The germline V gene has CDR1 WSHSY and CDR2 SAAADI.

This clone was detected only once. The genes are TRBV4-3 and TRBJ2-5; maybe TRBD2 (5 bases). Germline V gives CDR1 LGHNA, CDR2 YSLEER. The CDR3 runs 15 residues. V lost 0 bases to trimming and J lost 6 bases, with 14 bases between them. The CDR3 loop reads CASSQEGLARQTQYF. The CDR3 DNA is TGCGCCAGCAGCCAAGAAGGCCTAGCAAGGCAGACCCAGTACTTC.